The sequence of this TCR beta chain was determined in a study of cytomegalovirus exposure and HLA in healthy donors. Use of 60 Vbeta and 13 Jbeta primers characterized the PCR. TCRdb's copy holds only in-frame clones and misses some; the assay was immunoSEQ multiplex PCR. The sample has about 140,000 clones, roughly 62% seen once. Between the trimmed V and J ends, which lost 3 bases and 2 bases, there was a span of 14 bases. Per the germline V gene, CDR1 is MDHEN and CDR2 is SYDVKM. CDR3 length equals 16 residues. V usage is TRBV28 and J usage is TRBJ2-4; D is perhaps TRBD1 (6 bases). The clonotype originates from a male donor in good health and CMV-seronegative. The sequencing input was PBMCs. CDR3 coding DNA: TGTGCCAGCAGTTTGCTCCACAGGGACCCCAAAAACATTCAGTACTTC. It codes for CASSLLHRDPKNIQYF.